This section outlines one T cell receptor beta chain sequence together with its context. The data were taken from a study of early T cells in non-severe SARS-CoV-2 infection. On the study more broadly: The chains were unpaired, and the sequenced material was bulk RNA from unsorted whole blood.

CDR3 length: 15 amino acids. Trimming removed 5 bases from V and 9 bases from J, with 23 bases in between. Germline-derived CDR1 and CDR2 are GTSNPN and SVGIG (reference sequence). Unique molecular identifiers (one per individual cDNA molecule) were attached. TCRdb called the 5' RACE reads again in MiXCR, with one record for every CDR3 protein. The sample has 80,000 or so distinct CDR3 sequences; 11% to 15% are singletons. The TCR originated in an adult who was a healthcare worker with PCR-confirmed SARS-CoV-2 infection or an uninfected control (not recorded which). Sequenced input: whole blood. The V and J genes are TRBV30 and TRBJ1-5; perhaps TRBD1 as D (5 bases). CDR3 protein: CAWASGNSDPVPQHF. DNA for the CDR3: TGTGCCTGGGCCTCAGGGAACAGCGACCCAGTGCCCCAGCATTTT. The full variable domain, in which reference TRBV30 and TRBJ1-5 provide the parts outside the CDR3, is SQTIHQWPATLVQPVGSPLSLECTVEGTSNPNLYWYRQAAGRGLQLLFYSVGIGQISSEVPQNLSASRPQDRQFILSSKKLLLSDSGFYLCAWASGNSDPVPQHFGDGTRLSIL.